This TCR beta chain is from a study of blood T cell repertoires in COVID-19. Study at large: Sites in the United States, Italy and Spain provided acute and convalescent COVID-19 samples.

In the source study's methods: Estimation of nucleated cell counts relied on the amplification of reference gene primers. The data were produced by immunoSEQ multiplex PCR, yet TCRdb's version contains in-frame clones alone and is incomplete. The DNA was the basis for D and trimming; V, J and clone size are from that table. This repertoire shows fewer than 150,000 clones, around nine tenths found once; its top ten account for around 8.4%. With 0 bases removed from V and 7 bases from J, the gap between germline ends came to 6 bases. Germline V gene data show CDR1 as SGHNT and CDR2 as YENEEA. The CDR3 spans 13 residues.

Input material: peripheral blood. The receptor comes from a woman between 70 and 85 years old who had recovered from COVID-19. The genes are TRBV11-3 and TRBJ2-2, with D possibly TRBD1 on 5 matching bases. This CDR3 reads CASSLDQGGELFF. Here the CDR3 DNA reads TGTGCCAGCAGCTTAGATCAGGGCGGGGAGCTGTTTTTT.